This T cell receptor beta chain was identified during a study of cytomegalovirus exposure and HLA in healthy donors. Study-wide context: The 95 to 150 validation repertoires were produced on the same platform as the 550 to 700 repertoires of the first cohort. This was reported in a later analysis.

Study-wide results and limits: In vitro, three CMV-associated chains proved specific for CMV antigens. Most sequenced TCRs were rare (though some public TCRs occurred in many donors). One later analysis, an examination of the 100 to 150 validation repertoires, found that first-cohort TCR clusters tended to co-occur in them.

The CDR3 sequence is 15 residues long. Germline lookup yields CDR1 MNHEY and CDR2 SVGAGI. Trimming shortened V by 0 bases and J by 1 base, and 9 bases separated the two germline ends. About this clone: Its antigen is as yet unknown.

TCRdb's copy holds only in-frame clones and misses some; the assay was immunoSEQ multiplex PCR. The data show around 150,000 clones, about 96% seen once. V is TRBV6-5 and J is TRBJ1-1; D perhaps matches TRBD1 (5 bases). This sequence originates from a young woman in good health and CMV-seronegative. The sequencing input was PBMCs. This chain's CDR3 is CASSYSFQGNTEAFF. CDR3 nucleotides: TGTGCCAGCAGTTACTCCTTTCAGGGGAACACTGAAGCTTTCTTT.